Detailed here is one TCR beta chain. As originally analysed: How many nucleated cells were present was estimated from reference gene primer amplification. Clones were sequenced by immunoSEQ multiplex PCR, and TCRdb holds only the in-frame ones, with some missing. D and trimming were read from the DNA, whereas the V and J calls and clone size are those reported in that table. The sample includes about 180,000 clones, 87% of them seen just once. Allocation to cohorts depended on clinical history reported by the participants. The source of the sample is a study of blood T cell repertoires in COVID-19. The wider study: In each case, the material was cDNA or gDNA derived from T cells, B-cell-depleted T cells, or PBMCs.

This CDR3 contains 15 residues. Germline V CDR1 and CDR2: MNHEY, SVGAGI. J was trimmed by 1 base and V by 5 bases; bases with no gene match: 6. The gene calls are TRBV6-5 and TRBJ1-2; 8 bases fit TRBD1. The sequence was collected from a human donor with acute COVID-19. The donor label of this sample is uncertain. The specimen was PBMCs or T cells enriched from blood (not recorded which). CDR3 in DNA: TGTGCCAGCAGTACACAGACAGGGGTTAACTATGGCTACACCTTC. Its protein product is CASSTQTGVNYGYTF.